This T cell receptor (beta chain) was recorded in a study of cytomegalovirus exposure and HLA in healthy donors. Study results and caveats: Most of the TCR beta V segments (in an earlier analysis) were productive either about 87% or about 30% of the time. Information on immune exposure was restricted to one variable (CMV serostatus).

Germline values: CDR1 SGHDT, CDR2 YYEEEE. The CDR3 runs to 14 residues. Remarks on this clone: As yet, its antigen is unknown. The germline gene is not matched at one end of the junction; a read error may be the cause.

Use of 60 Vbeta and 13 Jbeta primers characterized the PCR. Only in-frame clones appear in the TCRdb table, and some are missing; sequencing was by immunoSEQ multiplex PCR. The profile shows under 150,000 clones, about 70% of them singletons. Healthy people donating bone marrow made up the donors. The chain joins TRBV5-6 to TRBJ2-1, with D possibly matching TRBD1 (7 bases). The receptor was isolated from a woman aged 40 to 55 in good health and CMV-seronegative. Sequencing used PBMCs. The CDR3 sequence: CASRGGTAYNGQFF. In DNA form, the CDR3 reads TGTGCCAGCCGGGGCGGGACAGCCTACAATGGGCAGTTCTTC.